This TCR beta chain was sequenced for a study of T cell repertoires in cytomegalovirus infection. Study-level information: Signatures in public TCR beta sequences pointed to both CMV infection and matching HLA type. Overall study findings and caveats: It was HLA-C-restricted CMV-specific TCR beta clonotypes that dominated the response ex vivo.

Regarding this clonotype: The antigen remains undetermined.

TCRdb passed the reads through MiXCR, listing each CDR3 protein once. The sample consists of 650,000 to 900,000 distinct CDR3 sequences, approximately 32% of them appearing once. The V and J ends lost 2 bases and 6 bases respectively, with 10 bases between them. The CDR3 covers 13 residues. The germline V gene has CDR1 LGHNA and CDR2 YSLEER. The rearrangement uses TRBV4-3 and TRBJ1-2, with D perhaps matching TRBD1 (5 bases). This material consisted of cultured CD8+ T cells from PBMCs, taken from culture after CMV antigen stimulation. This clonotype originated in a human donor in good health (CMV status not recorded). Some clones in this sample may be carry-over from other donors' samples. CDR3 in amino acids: CASSQRWDDGYTF. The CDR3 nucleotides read TGCGCCAGCAGCCAAAGATGGGACGATGGCTACACCTTC.